This T cell receptor (beta chain) originates from a study of blood T cell repertoires in COVID-19 (dated by TCRdb to about 2020). Study-level background: The collaborator samples originated in the United States, Italy and Spain and spanned the acute and convalescent phases of COVID-19. The dataset comprised deeply sampled blood TCRbeta repertoires from subjects exposed to, actively infected with, or recovered from COVID-19. A freely available public database, intended as a resource for researchers studying the immune response to SARS-CoV-2, is where the repertoires were released. The prospective study material was composed of cDNA or gDNA derived from T cells, B-cell-depleted T cells, or PBMCs. Samples came from the ongoing ImmuneRACE study (first 160 participants) plus 1,254 subjects from 6 global collaborators. A de-identified subject ID, COVID-19 status, age in years and sex were almost always included in the sample metadata. Where HLA class I and class II types were available, the types were taken from metadata supplied by the sample provider, not from assay-based typing.

Collaborating institutions collected whole blood in K2EDTA tubes following their own protocols. For TCRbeta analysis, collaborators shipped samples as frozen whole blood, isolated PBMCs, or DNA extracted from either of those sample types. Broad study findings and their caveats: How much clinical and demographic metadata was included differed by source and by participant, and the metadata was provided uncurated.

TCRbeta CDR3 regions were amplified from genomic DNA by means of the immunoSEQ Assay, a bias-controlled multiplex PCR. The study's processing was this. Nucleated cell counts per sample were estimated from amplification of reference gene primers within the assay. Sequence reads were collapsed and filtered to measure the absolute abundance of every unique TCRbeta CDR3 rearrangement. For each sample, productive Simpson clonality was calculated as the square root of Simpson's diversity index across productive rearrangements. The immuneACCESS repertoire file appears here via TCRdb, limited to in-frame rearrangements. These files lack a portion of the clones; in checked studies, under half of the deficit traces to unresolved V genes, and the cause of the others is not known. Clonal size and the V and J genes are those of that table, whereas D and trimming came from the DNA. This sample comprises about 50,000 clones, 80% to 90% of them detected only once. The ten largest clones capture roughly 15% of the sample.

This clone came up a few times. What antigen it recognizes has not been identified. The input lacks base qualities; no much larger clone sits a single base away. Relative to germline, V is missing 10 bases and J is missing 6 bases, with 6 bases of the junction outside any gene match. CDR1 and CDR2, looked up from the germline V gene, are MDHEN and SYDVKM. Counted from cysteine to phenylalanine, this CDR3 has 13 amino acids. Only the CDR3 portion is preserved as DNA: 39 bases, with reading frame beginning at the first base. Recombination joined TRBV28 with TRBJ1-5, with 10 bases in between that match TRBD1. Specimen: peripheral blood. This TCR came from a human donor in a cohort sampled during active COVID-19. The nucleotide sequence is TGTGCCACCATGACAGGGGGCACTCAGCCCCAGCATTTT. Its product reads: CATMTGGTQPQHF.